This is a list of T cell receptor beta chains from one sample in a study of CD4 T cells in relation to SARS-CoV-2 and coronaviruses. These TCRs are of unknown antigen specificity. Sequenced by immunoSEQ multiplex PCR; TCRdb stores in-frame clones only, minus some. Of 20,000 to 30,000 clones in the sample, over 60% were seen once. The sequenced material came from CD4+ T cells from PBMCs, cultured in vitro. All receptors come from a human donor in good health. The CDR3 runs from the conserved cysteine through the conserved F or W. D genes are given only for firm matches. The size of a clone is reported for some rows only, either as once, few or many, or as a class for expanded clones.

d_call,clone_size,v_call,j_call,cdr3_nt,cdr3_aa
TRBD1,.,TRBV3-1/TRBV3-2,TRBJ1-2,TGTGCCAGCAGCAGGAGAGGGGGCTTGGGCTATGGCTACACCTTC,CASSRRGGLGYGYTF
TRBD2,.,TRBV6-6,TRBJ2-3,TGTGCCAGCATTCGCCGGGGGGGGCTTGGCACAGATACGCAGTATTTT,CASIRRGGLGTDTQYF
.,.,TRBV10-3,TRBJ2-3,TGTGCCATCAGTGAGTCGCAAGGGGGTGATTATACGCAGTATTTT,CAISESQGGDYTQYF
.,.,TRBV19,TRBJ2-7,TGTGCCAGTAGTCTGGGCAGGGATTACGAGCAGTACTTC,CASSLGRDYEQYF
.,.,TRBV28,TRBJ2-1,TGTGCCAGCAGTTTCATCGGGACATGGACCCACAGCTCCTACAATGAGCAGTTCTTC,CASSFIGTWTHSSYNEQFF
.,.,TRBV5-6,TRBJ1-2,TGTGCCAGCAGCTACCCGATGGGCAGCTATGGCTACACCTTC,CASSYPMGSYGYTF
TRBD1,.,TRBV5-1,TRBJ2-1,TGCGCCAGCAGCTTGGTACAGGGGGCCCCCTACAATGAGCAGTTCTTC,CASSLVQGAPYNEQFF
.,.,TRBV4-1,TRBJ2-1,TGCGCCAGCAGCCAAGTCTCGCGCCGGAATGAGCAGTTCTTC,CASSQVSRRNEQFF
.,.,TRBV6-2/TRBV6-3,TRBJ2-5,TGTGCCAGCAGTTATATGTTCTTGGAGACCCAGTACTTC,CASSYMFLETQYF
.,.,TRBV21-1,TRBJ1-1,TGTGCCAGCGTCCGGTCTCACACTGAAGCTTTCTTT,CASVRSHTEAFF
TRBD2,.,TRBV4-3,TRBJ2-1,TGCGCCAGCAGCCAAGATTGGACTAGCGGCCCGACCTACAATGAGCAGTTCTTC,CASSQDWTSGPTYNEQFF
.,.,TRBV19,TRBJ1-1,TGTGCCAGTAGTATCGTTGGGGCGCAGGAAGCTTTCTTT,CASSIVGAQEAFF
.,.,TRBV28,TRBJ1-5,TGTGCCAGCAGGGGGGGGGCAGGCAATCAGCCCCAGCATTTT,CASRGGAGNQPQHF
.,.,TRBV27,TRBJ2-7,TGTGCCAGCAAACAAGGAGCCACCTACGAGCAGTACTTC,CASKQGATYEQYF
.,few,TRBV11-1,TRBJ2-1,TGTGCCAGCAGCCTCGTGGACTATGAGCAGTTCTTC,CASSLVDYEQFF
.,.,TRBV30,TRBJ1-5,TGTGCCTGGGGACAGACTTATAGCAATCAGCCCCAGCATTTT,CAWGQTYSNQPQHF
TRBD2,.,TRBV6-2/TRBV6-3,TRBJ2-7,TGTGCCAGCAGTTCCCTCGGACTAGCGGGGAGGACCGGCTCCTACGAGCAGTACTTC,CASSSLGLAGRTGSYEQYF
.,.,TRBV18,TRBJ1-3,TGTGCCAGCTCCCCGCCGGGTTTGGAAGGAAACACCATATATTTT,CASSPPGLEGNTIYF
.,.,TRBV6-2/TRBV6-3,TRBJ1-3,TGTGCCAGCAGTCCCGGACAGACCTCTGGAAACACCATATATTTT,CASSPGQTSGNTIYF
TRBD1,.,TRBV7-2,TRBJ1-4,TGTGCCAGCAGCTCCCGACAGGGGCCGACTAATGAAAAACTGTTTTTT,CASSSRQGPTNEKLFF
.,few,TRBV7-8,TRBJ2-2,TGTGCCAGCAGCTTAGTAAGCGTAAACACCGGGGAGCTGTTTTTT,CASSLVSVNTGELFF
.,once,TRBV7-2,TRBJ2-2,TGTGCCAGCAGGGGAGGGAACACCGGGGAGCTGTTTTTT,CASRGGNTGELFF
.,.,TRBV7-8,TRBJ1-1,TGTGCCAGCAGCTTAGGGGGGGGGACTGAAGCTTTCTTT,CASSLGGGTEAFF
TRBD2,few,TRBV5-4,TRBJ2-3,TGTGCCAGCAGTTTGACTAGCGGGGTTGGAGATACGCAGTATTTT,CASSLTSGVGDTQYF
.,.,TRBV6-5,TRBJ2-7,TGTGCCAGCAGTTCTCCGGGACCAAATCACGAGCAGTACTTC,CASSSPGPNHEQYF
.,.,TRBV4-3,TRBJ2-3,TGCGCCAGCAGCCAAGATACCGGAGATACGCAGTATTTT,CASSQDTGDTQYF
.,.,TRBV10-1,TRBJ2-3,TGCGCCAGCAGTCCTCGGTGTAGTGGAGTACGGGATACGCAGTATTTT,CASSPRCSGVRDTQYF
.,.,TRBV3-1/TRBV3-2,TRBJ1-2,TGTGCCAGCAGCCAAGGTAGACAGACCTACACCTTC,CASSQGRQTYTF
TRBD1,.,TRBV6-2/TRBV6-3,TRBJ1-1,TGTGCCAGCAGTCAACAGGGGGAGGTCACTGAAGCTTTCTTT,CASSQQGEVTEAFF
TRBD1,.,TRBV18,TRBJ2-6,TGTGCCAGCTCGGTGACAGGGCTTGGGGCCAACGTCCTGACTTTC,CASSVTGLGANVLTF
TRBD1,.,TRBV5-8,TRBJ1-5,TGTGCCAGCAGCTGGACAGGAATCAATCAGCCCCAGCATTTT,CASSWTGINQPQHF
.,.,TRBV6-2/TRBV6-3,TRBJ2-3,TGTGCCAGCAGCCCGGCCCCGGTCGTGCAGTATTTT,CASSPAPVVQYF